The 15 T cell receptor beta chains below all came from one sample that was sequenced in a study of blood T cell repertoires in COVID-19. TCRdb's copy holds only in-frame clones and misses some; the assay was immunoSEQ multiplex PCR. This table has roughly 300,000 clones, 87% appearing once. The sample comprised peripheral blood. These receptors were collected from a woman in her 50s who had recovered from COVID-19.

The V and J genes are TRBV19 and TRBJ1-1; D remains ambiguous. Germline CDR1 LNHDA, CDR2 SQIVND (reference sequence). The CDR3 runs 13 residues. V dropped 6 bases and J dropped 0 bases, with 8 bases sitting between them. CDR3 coding DNA: TGTGCCAGTAGGGAAGCGGTGAACACTGAAGCTTTCTTT. This gives the protein CASREAVNTEAFF.

The rearrangement links TRBV7-6 to TRBJ1-2, with 9 bases aligning to TRBD1. J gave up 4 bases and V 1 base, and 4 bases lay outside the gene matches. The germline V gene has CDR1 SGHVS and CDR2 FNYEAQ. This CDR3 contains 15 residues. This chain's CDR3 is CASSLGQGGIYGYTF. DNA of the CDR3: TGTGCCAGCAGCTTAGGACAGGGGGGGATCTATGGCTACACCTTC.

The gene calls are TRBV7-9 and TRBJ2-1; D is possibly TRBD1 (6 bases). Between the trimmed V and J ends, which lost 3 bases and 7 bases, there was a span of 16 bases. The germline gives CDR1 SEHNR, CDR2 FQNEAQ (reference sequence). The CDR3 runs 15 residues. The CDR3 reads CASSFGLTGWNEQFF. CDR3 DNA: TGTGCCAGCAGCTTTGGCTTAACAGGGTGGAATGAGCAGTTCTTC.

As for this clone: At the DNA level, this CDR3 is encoded by other sequences in the same sample as well. The V and J genes are TRBV28 and TRBJ2-2; TRBD1 agrees at 9 bases. The CDR3 has 15 residues. The germline V gene encodes CDR1 MDHEN and CDR2 SYDVKM. The V segment lost 4 bases and the J segment 5 bases; nucleotides outside the gene matches: 5. The CDR3 nucleotides are TGTGCCAGCAGTTCGGGACAGGGAGGTACCGGGGAGCTGTTTTTT. Protein: CASSSGQGGTGELFF.

The gene calls are TRBV25-1 and TRBJ2-7; TRBD1 is a possible D gene (6 bases). Trimming removed 3 bases from V and 3 bases from J, with 12 bases in between. The CDR3 loop spans 14 amino acids. Germline V gene sequence: CDR1 MGHDK, CDR2 SYGVNS. The CDR3 coding sequence is TGTGCCAGCAGTGACCTACGGGACAACTACGAGCAGTACTTC. Amino acids: CASSDLRDNYEQYF.

This sequence joins TRBV14 and TRBJ1-2; D remains unclear. The V gene's germline CDR1 is SGHDN and CDR2 FVKESK. There are 13 residues in the CDR3. The V and J ends lost 4 bases and 8 bases respectively, with 14 bases between them. The CDR3 DNA reads as TGTGCCAGCAGCCGCCGCGCTTCCGAAGGCTACACCTTC. It translates to CASSRRASEGYTF.

DNA of the CDR3: TGTGCCAGCAGCCCTCGGTGGTTAGCGGGAGATGAGACCCAGTACTTC. Protein sequence: CASSPRWLAGDETQYF. The V call is TRBV4-2, the J call TRBJ2-5, with TRBD2 matching 9 bases. V trimming: 4 bases; J trimming: 5 bases; junction bases outside the gene matches: 11. Germline lookup yields CDR1 LGHNA and CDR2 YNFKEQ. The CDR3 length is 16 residues.

The chain has TRBV28 and TRBJ2-1, with 12 bases aligning to TRBD2. The V gene's germline CDR1 is MDHEN and CDR2 SYDVKM. CDR3 length equals 12 residues. After removal of 5 bases from V and 12 bases from J, the junction contained 2 bases not matched to a gene. CDR3 nucleotides: TGTGCCAGCAGTATGACTAGCGGGAGGCAGTTCTTC. Protein: CASSMTSGRQFF.

The chain employs TRBV28 and TRBJ2-7; D is perhaps TRBD1 (6 bases). With 4 bases removed from V and 6 bases from J, the gap between germline ends came to 10 bases. The CDR3 loop spans 12 amino acids. Germline CDR1 is MDHEN and CDR2 is SYDVKM. CDR3 nucleotide sequence: TGTGCCAGCAGTTCACAGGGTTCCGAGCAGTACTTC. Translation gives CASSSQGSEQYF.

The chain uses TRBV9 and TRBJ2-5; 10 bases map to TRBD2. Germline assignment: CDR1 SGDLS and CDR2 YYNGEE. The CDR3 extends over 16 amino acids. Germline trimming cut 2 bases from V and 5 bases from J; bases unmatched to any gene: 9. The CDR3 DNA is TGTGCCAGCAGCGTCGGGTTCCTAGCGGGAGTTGAGACCCAGTACTTC. Translated: CASSVGFLAGVETQYF.

This sequence joins TRBV29-1 and TRBJ2-6, with a weak D call TRBD2 (5 bases). Germline-derived CDR1 and CDR2 are SQVTM and ANQGSEA. Trimming took off 4 bases at V and 0 bases at J, with 10 bases between the two ends. The CDR3 is made up of 15 amino acids. CDR3 bases: TGCAGCGTTGTGTCGGGGATCTCTGGGGCCAACGTCCTGACTTTC. Encoded protein: CSVVSGISGANVLTF. The full variable domain, completed using reference TRBV29-1 and TRBJ2-6, is SAVISQKPSRDICQRGTSLTIQCQVDSQVTMMFWYRQQPGQSLTLIATANQGSEATYESGFVIDKFPISRPNLTFSTLTVSNMSPEDSSIYLCSVVSGISGANVLTFGAGSRLTVL.

The chain carries TRBV3-1 (or the pseudogene TRBV3-2) and TRBJ1-1, with D perhaps TRBD1 (6 bases). Germline V gene lookup returns CDR1 LGHDT and CDR2 YNNKEL (reference sequence). Trimming shortened V by 4 bases and J by 1 base, and 13 bases separated the two germline ends. CDR3 length: 15 amino acids. The CDR3 nucleotides read TGTGCCAGCAGCCCCCGATTAGGGGGGAACACTGAAGCTTTCTTT. Amino acids: CASSPRLGGNTEAFF.

This chain links TRBV24-1 with TRBJ1-5; 9 nucleotides line up with TRBD1. V dropped 3 bases and J dropped 5; count of bases not matched to a gene: 7. The V gene's germline CDR1 is KGHDR and CDR2 SFDVKD. The CDR3 runs 16 residues. This CDR3 reads CATSDRTGEAHQPQHF. The CDR3 DNA is TGTGCCACCAGTGATAGGACAGGGGAGGCACATCAGCCCCAGCATTTT.

The CDR3 loop reads CASSYSRQGAGQPQHF. Written as DNA, the CDR3 is TGTGCCAGCAGTTACTCCCGGCAGGGGGCAGGCCAGCCCCAGCATTTT. The rearrangement joins TRBV6-6 to TRBJ1-5, with 8 bases matching TRBD1. The germline V gene has CDR1 MNHNY and CDR2 SVGAGI (reference sequence). V was clipped by 0 bases and J by 7 bases; unmatched bases: 8. This CDR3 is built from 16 residues.

The gene calls are TRBV20-1 and TRBJ2-5, with TRBD2 matching 10 bases. Per germline, CDR1 DFQATT and CDR2 SNEGSKA (reference sequence). CDR3 size: 18 residues. The V segment lost 6 bases and the J segment 0 bases; nucleotides outside the gene matches: 16. CDR3 residues: CSASQTSGHIDDQETQYF. For the CDR3, the DNA is TGCAGTGCGAGTCAGACTAGCGGGCATATAGACGACCAAGAGACCCAGTACTTC.